This TCR beta chain is from a study of breast tumors, draining lymph nodes, adjacent tissues. Study outcomes and limitations: Tumor repertoires ranked between lymph nodes and nontumor tissue in diversity, with V and J gene preferences.

TCRdb reprocessed the multiplex PCR reads with MiXCR, giving one entry per CDR3 protein. Of more than 50,000 distinct CDR3 sequences listed, roughly two fifths are singletons. The CDR3 consists of 17 residues. In germline, CDR1 is MNHNY, CDR2 SVGAGI (reference sequence). Trimming removed 6 bases from V and 9 bases from J; junction bases left unmatched: 17. With regard to this clonotype: Its matching antigen is unknown.

V and J are TRBV6-6 and TRBJ2-1; 10 positions agree with TRBD2. Specimen: breast tumor tissue. This TCR derives from a female donor with breast cancer. Some clones in this sample may be carry-over from other donors' samples. CDR3 DNA sequence: TGTGCCAGCAGACGAGACAGTACGCTAGCGGGAGTTGGTGAGCAGTTCTTC. Translation gives CASRRDSTLAGVGEQFF.